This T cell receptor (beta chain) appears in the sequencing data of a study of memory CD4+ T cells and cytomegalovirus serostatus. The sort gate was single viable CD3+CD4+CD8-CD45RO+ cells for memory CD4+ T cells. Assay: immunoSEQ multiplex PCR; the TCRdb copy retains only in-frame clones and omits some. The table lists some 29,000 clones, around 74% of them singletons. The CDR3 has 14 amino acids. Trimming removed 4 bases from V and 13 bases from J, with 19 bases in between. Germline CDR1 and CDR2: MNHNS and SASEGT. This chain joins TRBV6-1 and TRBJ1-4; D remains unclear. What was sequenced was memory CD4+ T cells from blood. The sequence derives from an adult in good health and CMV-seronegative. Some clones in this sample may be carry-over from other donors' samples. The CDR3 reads CASSGNRAPSGLFF. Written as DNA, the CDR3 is TGTGCCAGCAGTGGGAACAGAGCTCCTTCAGGACTGTTTTTT.